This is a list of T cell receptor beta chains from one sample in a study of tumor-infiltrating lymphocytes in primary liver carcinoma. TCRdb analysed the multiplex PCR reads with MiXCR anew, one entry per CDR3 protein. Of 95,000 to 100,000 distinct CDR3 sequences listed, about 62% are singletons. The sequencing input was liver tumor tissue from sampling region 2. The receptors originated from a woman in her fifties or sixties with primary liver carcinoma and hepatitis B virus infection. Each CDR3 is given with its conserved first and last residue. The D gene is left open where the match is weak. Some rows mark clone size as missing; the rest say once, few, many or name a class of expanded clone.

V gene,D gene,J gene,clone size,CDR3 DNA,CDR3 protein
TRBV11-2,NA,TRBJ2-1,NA,TGTGCTAGCAGTCCGGACTCGATGTATAGGGAACAGTTCTTC,CASSPDSMYREQFF
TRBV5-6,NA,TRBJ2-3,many,TGTGCCAGCAGCTGGCTGAGCGTAAAGGGCACAGATACGCAGTATTTT,CASSWLSVKGTDTQYF
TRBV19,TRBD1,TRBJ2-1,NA,TGTGCCAGTAGCCTTTTCCGGGACAGGGATAATGAGCAGTTCTTC,CASSLFRDRDNEQFF
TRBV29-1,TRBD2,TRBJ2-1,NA,TGCAACGTTGATTTAAATAGCGGGACCGACAATGAGCGGTTCTTC,CNVDLNSGTDNERFF
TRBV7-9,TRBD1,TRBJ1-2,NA,TGTGCCAGCAGCCCCCGGACAGGGTCTAACTATGGCTACACCTTC,CASSPRTGSNYGYTF
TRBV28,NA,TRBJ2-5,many,TGTGCCAGCAGTTGGAACAGAGGGACCCAGTACTTC,CASSWNRGTQYF
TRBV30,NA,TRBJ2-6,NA,TGTGCCTGGAGGCAGGGGCTTTACCCTGGGGCCAACGTCCTGACTTTC,CAWRQGLYPGANVLTF
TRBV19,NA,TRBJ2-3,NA,TGTACCAGTTGTAACGGAGCAGATACGCAGTATTTT,CTSCNGADTQYF
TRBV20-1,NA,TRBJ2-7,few,TGCAGTGCACGACAGGTTTACGAGCAGTACTTC,CSARQVYEQYF
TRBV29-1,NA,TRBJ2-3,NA,TGCAGCGTTGTGGGGCAGTCCCTAGGCACAGATACGCAGTATTTT,CSVVGQSLGTDTQYF
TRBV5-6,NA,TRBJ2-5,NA,TGTGCCAGCAGACCCCTTCCGGGCACCAAGACCCAATACTTC,CASRPLPGTKTQYF
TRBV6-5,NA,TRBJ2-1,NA,TGTGCCAGCAGTTACTCGCCCTCTACCTACTATGAGCGGTTCTTC,CASSYSPSTYYERFF
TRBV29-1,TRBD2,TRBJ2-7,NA,TGCAGCGCTAAGCTGACTAGCGGGAGTTCCTACGAGCAGTACTTC,CSAKLTSGSSYEQYF
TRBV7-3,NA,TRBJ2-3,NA,TGTGCCAGCAGCTTAACGTACACAGATACGCAGTATTTT,CASSLTYTDTQYF
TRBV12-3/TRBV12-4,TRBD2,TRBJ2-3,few,TGTGCCAGCAGTTTGGATCGGCTAGCGGGAGTGTTCAGCACAGATACGCAGTATTTT,CASSLDRLAGVFSTDTQYF
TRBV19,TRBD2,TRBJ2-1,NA,TGTGCCAGTAGTATAAGACTAGCGGGGGTCTACAATAAGCAGTTCTTC,CASSIRLAGVYNKQFF
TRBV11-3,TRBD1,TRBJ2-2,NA,TGTGCCAGCTGCCAGGGGGCTAGCAGCACCTGGGAGCTCTTTTTT,CASCQGASSTWELFF
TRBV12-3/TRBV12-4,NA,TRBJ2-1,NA,TGTGTCAGCAGTTTAGTACAGGGTGGGGGCAATAATCAGTTCTTC,CVSSLVQGGGNNQFF
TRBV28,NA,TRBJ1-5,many,TGTGCCAGCAGTAACCCTAATCAGCCCCAGCATTTT,CASSNPNQPQHF
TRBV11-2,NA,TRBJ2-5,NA,TGTGCCAGCAGTTCACTAAGGGGCCCTGTGACCCAGTACTTC,CASSSLRGPVTQYF
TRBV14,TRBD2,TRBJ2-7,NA,TGTGCCAGCTCCCACAAACTAGCGGAGGCCTACGAGCACTACTTC,CASSHKLAEAYEHYF
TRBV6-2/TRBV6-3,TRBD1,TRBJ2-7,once,TGTGTCAGCATCTTCCGACAGGGGCGAAACTACGAGCAGTACTTC,CVSIFRQGRNYEQYF
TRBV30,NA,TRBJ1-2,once,TGTGCCTGCACTGACGCTGACTATGGCTACACCTTC,CACTDADYGYTF
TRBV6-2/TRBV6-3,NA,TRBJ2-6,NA,TGTGCCAGCAGACTCCGGGACAAGGCGTTCTCTGGGGTCAACGTCCTGACTTTC,CASRLRDKAFSGVNVLTF
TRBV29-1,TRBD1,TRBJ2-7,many,TGCAGCGTTACCGGGACAGGGTCTGAAGAGCAGTACTTC,CSVTGTGSEEQYF
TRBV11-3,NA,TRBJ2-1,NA,TGTGCCAGCAGCCTAGGGTTCGGCGAGCTATCCTACAATGGGCAGTTCTTC,CASSLGFGELSYNGQFF
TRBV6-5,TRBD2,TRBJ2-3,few,TGTGCCAGCAGCCGACTAGCGCCGGGTGGGGGCACAGATACCCAGTATTTT,CASSRLAPGGGTDTQYF
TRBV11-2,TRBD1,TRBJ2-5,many,TGTGCCAGCAGCACGGGACAGGGAATGAGAGAGACCCAATACTTC,CASSTGQGMRETQYF
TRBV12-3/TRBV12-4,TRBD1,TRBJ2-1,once,TGTGCTAGCAGAAAGGGACAGCCAAGCTCCTACAGTGAGCAGTTCTTC,CASRKGQPSSYSEQFF
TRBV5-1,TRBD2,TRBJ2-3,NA,TGCGCCAGCAGCTTGACTATCGGGAGGGCAGATACGCAGTATTTC,CASSLTIGRADTQYF
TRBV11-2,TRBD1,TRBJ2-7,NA,TGCGCCAACAGCTTAGTTGGGACAGGGGGCAGATTCGAGCAGTACTTC,CANSLVGTGGRFEQYF
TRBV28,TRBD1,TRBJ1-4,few,TGTGCCAGCACCCCCCCGACAGGGGGCGGGGAAAAACTGTTTTTT,CASTPPTGGGEKLFF
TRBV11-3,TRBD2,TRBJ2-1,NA,TGTACCAGCAGCTCAGGTCGGGGGGAGTGGGGTGTCGATGAGCAATTCTTC,CTSSSGRGEWGVDEQFF
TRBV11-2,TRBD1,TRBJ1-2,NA,TGTACTAGCAGCGGGGACAGTGTCATCTATGACTACACCTTC,CTSSGDSVIYDYTF
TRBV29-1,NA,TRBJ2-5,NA,TGCAGCGATGAGGGCCCGCCCCCCTCTCAAGAGACCCAGTACTTC,CSDEGPPPSQETQYF
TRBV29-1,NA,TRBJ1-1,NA,TGCAGCGTTGGCTATCAGAGGACCATGAACACTGAAGCTTTCTTT,CSVGYQRTMNTEAFF
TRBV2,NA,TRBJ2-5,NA,TGTGCCAGCAGTGGAAGATGGGAGACCCAGTACTTC,CASSGRWETQYF
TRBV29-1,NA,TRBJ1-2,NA,TGCGGCGCCGCTAGCGGGACTGGCTATGGCTACACGTTC,CGAASGTGYGYTF
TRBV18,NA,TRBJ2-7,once,TGTGCCAGCTCGCGGGATAGCAAGGGAGAGCAGTACTTC,CASSRDSKGEQYF
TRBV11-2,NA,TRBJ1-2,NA,TGTGCCAGCAACTCCCGGGGGGGCCTGGGGGGCTACACCTTC,CASNSRGGLGGYTF
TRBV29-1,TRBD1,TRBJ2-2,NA,TGCATCGTTGGAGACAGGGTGGCTGGGGAGCTGTTTTTT,CIVGDRVAGELFF